One and the same sample provided the 29 T cell receptor beta chains below, sequenced in a study of control samples from healthy donors and cancer patients. Sequencing was performed with immunoSEQ multiplex PCR; in TCRdb, only in-frame clones are kept and a portion is missing. This repertoire shows roughly 160,000 clones, around 94% found once; its top ten account for 12% to 15%. Material: PBMCs. The receptor source for this set is a man in his sixties with colorectal cancer.

This rearrangement joins TRBV11-2 to TRBJ2-7; tentative D call: TRBD1 (6 bases). The CDR3 is 15 amino acids. V was cut by 3 bases and J by 2 bases, with 14 bases left in between. Germline CDR1 and CDR2: SGHAT and FQNNGV. CDR3 loop: CASSFRAAGAYEQYF. The CDR3 DNA reads TGTGCCAGCAGCTTTAGAGCCGCAGGGGCCTACGAGCAGTACTTC.

The V and J genes are TRBV6-5 and TRBJ1-2, with TRBD1 matching over 9 bases. The germline V gene has CDR1 MNHEY and CDR2 SVGAGI. The CDR3 consists of 15 residues. J was trimmed by 5 bases and V by 4 bases; bases with no gene match: 8. The DNA of the CDR3 is TGTGCCAGCAGTTCCTCGGGACAGGGTAGATATGGCTACACCTTC. Protein: CASSSSGQGRYGYTF.

The gene calls are TRBV5-1 and TRBJ1-2; 7 bases align to TRBD1. The CDR3 is 16 amino acids. V was clipped by 3 bases and J by 8 bases; unmatched bases: 16. CDR1 is SGHRS and CDR2 is YFSETQ in the germline V gene. The CDR3 sequence is CASSSPTGRSLGGYTF. CDR3 in DNA: TGCGCCAGCAGCTCTCCGACAGGGCGGTCTTTGGGAGGCTACACCTTC.

The chain has TRBV19 and TRBJ1-3; TRBD1 matches at 7 bases. Losses at the gene ends were 4 bases for V and 0 bases for J; bases not matched to a gene: 12. The CDR3 contains 18 residues. Germline loops: CDR1 LNHDA, CDR2 SQIVND (reference sequence). CDR3 amino acids: CASSRSYTGVLSGNTIYF. Written as DNA, the CDR3 is TGTGCCAGTAGTAGGTCGTATACAGGGGTCCTCTCTGGAAACACCATATATTTT.

Note on this clone: At the DNA level, this CDR3 is encoded by other sequences in the same sample as well. CDR3 amino acids: CASSLDISGNTIYF. CDR3 coding DNA: TGTGCCAGCAGCTTAGATATCTCTGGAAACACCATATATTTT. The V gene is TRBV7-2, the J gene TRBJ1-3; no definite D call. V gave up 1 base and J gave up 0 bases, with 4 bases separating them. Germline CDR1 is SGHTA and CDR2 is FQGNSA. The CDR3 runs to 14 residues.

V is TRBV11-2 and J is TRBJ2-2, with 9 nucleotides matching TRBD1. Germline V gene lookup returns CDR1 SGHAT and CDR2 FQNNGV. V shed 2 bases, J shed 3 bases, and the junction held 7 bases outside the gene matches. The CDR3 has 17 residues. DNA for the CDR3: TGTGCCAGCAGCTTAATCCCGGGACAGGGCTACACCGGGGAGCTGTTTTTT. Residues: CASSLIPGQGYTGELFF.

The rearrangement links TRBV6-1 to TRBJ1-6; no firm D call. Germline V gives CDR1 MNHNS, CDR2 SASEGT. The CDR3 consists of 16 residues. The germline V and J ends were trimmed by 3 bases and 2 bases, with 11 bases remaining between them. In DNA form, the CDR3 reads TGTGCCAGCAGTGACAACCGTTACCCCTATAATTCACCCCTCCACTTT. It translates to CASSDNRYPYNSPLHF.

This chain connects TRBV10-1 to TRBJ2-3, with D maybe TRBD2 (5 bases). The V gene lost 2 bases and the J gene lost 10 bases, with 10 bases spanning the gap. Germline lookup yields CDR1 WNHNN and CDR2 SYGVQD (reference sequence). The CDR3 contains 12 residues. CDR3 bases: TGCGCCAGCAGTGAGCTGGCAGCGGCGCAGTATTTT. Protein: CASSELAAAQYF.

The chain couples TRBV20-1 to TRBJ1-3; the D is unclear. V lost 3 bases and J 2 bases, leaving 11 bases between the germline ends. CDR1 and CDR2 from the germline V gene are DFQATT and SNEGSKA (reference sequence). The CDR3 contains 14 residues. CDR3 sequence (DNA): TGCAGTGCTAGTTTTGGGCAAACTGGAAACACCATATATTTT. It specifies CSASFGQTGNTIYF.

In DNA form, the CDR3 reads TGTGCCAGCAGCATTAGCGGGGGGGCGAAAGAGACCCAGTACTTC. It translates to CASSISGGAKETQYF. The chain has TRBV9 and TRBJ2-5; TRBD2 matches 11 bases. V gave up 4 bases and J gave up 3 bases; unmatched junction bases: 5. Germline lookup yields CDR1 SGDLS and CDR2 YYNGEE. The CDR3 length is 15 residues.

V gene TRBV19 combines with J gene TRBJ1-2; TRBD1 matches 10 bases. V trimming: 6 bases; J trimming: 8 bases; junction bases outside the gene matches: 9. Looked up from germline, CDR1 is LNHDA and CDR2 is SQIVND (reference sequence). The CDR3 covers 14 residues. As DNA, the CDR3 is TGTGCCAGTAGCTTCGGCGGGACAGGGGAAGGCTACACCTTC. As protein: CASSFGGTGEGYTF.

The rearrangement uses TRBV12-3 or TRBV12-4 and TRBJ1-2; D is possibly TRBD1 (5 bases). V was clipped by 6 bases and J by 4 bases, with 12 bases between them. The CDR3 is 13 residues long. In DNA, the CDR3 is TGTGCCAGCAGCGGGGACTCGAGCTATGGCTACACCTTC. Its protein product is CASSGDSSYGYTF.

The J gene is TRBJ1-3, the V gene TRBV30; D remains ambiguous. Germline V lookup: CDR1 GTSNPN, CDR2 SVGIG (reference sequence). Trimming left V 4 bases short and J 2 bases short, with 6 bases between. The length of the CDR3 is 12 residues. DNA of the CDR3: TGTGCCTGGAAGAGACCTGGAAACACCATATATTTT. Its protein is CAWKRPGNTIYF.

This sequence joins TRBV3-1 (or the pseudogene TRBV3-2) and TRBJ2-7, with D tentatively TRBD1 (6 bases). V was trimmed by 8 bases and J by 5 bases, leaving 19 bases between them. The CDR3 runs to 14 residues. The V gene's germline CDR1 is LGHDT and CDR2 YNNKEL (reference sequence). The CDR3 region is CASRGQGINNEQYF. Here the CDR3 DNA reads TGTGCCAGCCGAGGGCAGGGGATCAATAACGAGCAGTACTTC.

This CDR3 is CASSGAAGQPQHF. In DNA form, the CDR3 reads TGTGCCAGCTCAGGGGCAGCGGGGCAGCCCCAGCATTTT. The chain couples TRBV6-5 to TRBJ1-5; tentative D call: TRBD1 (6 bases). V gave up 8 bases and J gave up 7 bases, with 15 bases separating them. The V gene's germline CDR1 is MNHEY and CDR2 SVGAGI. This CDR3 region has 13 residues.

The chain employs TRBV5-5 and TRBJ2-5; weak D call: TRBD1 (6 bases). CDR1 is SGHKS, CDR2 YYEKEE, per germline (reference sequence). The CDR3 is 14 amino acids. Trimming removed 4 bases at V and 4 bases at J, with 14 bases between. The CDR3 nucleotides read TGTGCCAGCAGCCCTCGGACAGTAATAGAGACCCAGTACTTC. It specifies CASSPRTVIETQYF.

The chain has TRBV27 and TRBJ2-3; 11 bases are a match to TRBD2. The CDR3 contains 17 residues. V dropped 4 bases and J dropped 3; count of bases not matched to a gene: 9. The germline V gene encodes CDR1 MNHEY and CDR2 SMNVEV (reference sequence). This chain's CDR3 is CASSWEPSGGSTDTQYF. CDR3 DNA: TGTGCCAGCAGTTGGGAACCTAGCGGGGGGTCGACAGATACGCAGTATTTT.

The V and J genes are TRBV6-6 and TRBJ1-5, with 8 nucleotides matching TRBD1. The germline V gene has CDR1 MNHNY and CDR2 SVGAGI (reference sequence). V shed 5 bases and J 2 bases; nucleotides not matched to a gene: 5. The CDR3 is 15 residues long. The CDR3 nucleotides are TGTGCCAGCAGTACGGCGGGACAGGGCAATCAGCCCCAGCATTTT. This encodes CASSTAGQGNQPQHF.

The rearrangement links TRBV19 to TRBJ2-7; D possibly corresponds to TRBD1 (6 bases). Germline lookup yields CDR1 LNHDA and CDR2 SQIVND (reference sequence). This CDR3 contains 13 residues. V was clipped by 6 bases and J by 1 base, with 10 bases between them. This chain's CDR3 is CASSLDRSYEQYF. The CDR3 nucleotides read TGTGCCAGTAGCCTAGACAGGTCCTACGAGCAGTACTTC.

The V gene is TRBV7-9, the J gene TRBJ1-6; 8 bases are shared with TRBD1. Germline lookup yields CDR1 SEHNR and CDR2 FQNEAQ (reference sequence). The CDR3 length is 15 residues. The V and J ends lost 2 bases and 7 bases, in that order; junction bases with no gene match: 4. CDR3 coding DNA: TGTGCCAGCAGCTTACAAGACAGGGGAAATTCACCCCTCCACTTT. This encodes CASSLQDRGNSPLHF.

The CDR3 DNA sequence: TGTGCCAGCAGCCCCACGGGACGGACGAATCAGCCCCAGCATTTT. Residues: CASSPTGRTNQPQHF. This chain uses TRBV7-6 with TRBJ1-5, with a weak D call TRBD1 (5 bases). Germline lookup yields CDR1 SGHVS and CDR2 FNYEAQ. CDR3 length: 15 amino acids. The V end lost 5 bases, the J end lost 4 bases, and 15 bases lay between the germline ends.

V gene TRBV4-1 combines with J gene TRBJ1-3; no clear D gene. Trimming took 1 base from V and 7 from J, leaving 23 bases between them. Germline V gives CDR1 MGHRA, CDR2 YSYEKL. There are 18 residues in the CDR3. The CDR3 spells CASSQGAGMQTRPNTIYF. The CDR3, as DNA: TGCGCCAGCAGCCAAGGCGCAGGCATGCAGACCAGACCGAACACCATATATTTT.

Only one count was recorded for this clone. The CDR3 bases are TGCAGCGTTGTCCGCCCGGGGGAGACCCAGTACTTC. It yields the protein CSVVRPGETQYF. The chain is built from TRBV29-1 and TRBJ2-5, with D possibly matching TRBD2 (5 bases). V gave up 4 bases and J gave up 5 bases, with 11 bases separating them. CDR1 is SQVTM and CDR2 is ANQGSEA in the germline V gene. This CDR3 has 12 residues. Together with reference TRBV29-1 and TRBJ2-5, the CDR3 gives the full variable domain: SAVISQKPSRDICQRGTSLTIQCQVDSQVTMMFWYRQQPGQSLTLIATANQGSEATYESGFVIDKFPISRPNLTFSTLTVSNMSPEDSSIYLCSVVRPGETQYFGPGTRLLVL.

The genes are TRBV2 and TRBJ2-1; possible D gene TRBD1, 7 bases. Germline CDR1 and CDR2: SNHLY and FYNNEI. Trimming shortened V by 6 bases and J by 4 bases, and 16 bases separated the two germline ends. The CDR3 has 15 amino acids. CDR3 residues: CASRVGGAGYNEQFF. CDR3 nucleotide sequence: TGTGCCAGCAGGGTAGGGGGCGCGGGATACAATGAGCAGTTCTTC.

V is TRBV7-2 and J is TRBJ2-7; no definite D call. V was shortened by 1 base and J by 0 bases, with 10 bases between the two germline ends. The CDR3 is 15 residues long. Germline V lookup: CDR1 SGHTA, CDR2 FQGNSA. CDR3 bases: TGTGCCAGCAGCTTAGTGGGGTCGGCCTCCTACGAGCAGTACTTC. This gives the protein CASSLVGSASYEQYF.

The V and J genes are TRBV25-1 and TRBJ1-4; 8 bases map to TRBD1. Germline CDR1 and CDR2: MGHDK and SYGVNS. J was trimmed by 4 bases and V by 3 bases; bases with no gene match: 10. The CDR3 extends over 17 amino acids. Here the CDR3 DNA reads TGTGCCAGCAGTGAGGTGACAGGGGCTGGCGATAATGAAAAACTGTTTTTT. Protein product: CASSEVTGAGDNEKLFF.

The V call is TRBV20-1, the J call TRBJ2-7; 8 nucleotides align to TRBD2. V gave up 3 bases and J gave up 3 bases; unmatched junction bases: 4. Germline V gene data show CDR1 as DFQATT and CDR2 as SNEGSKA (reference sequence). The CDR3 extends over 13 amino acids. The CDR3 DNA follows: TGCAGTGCTAGTGGACTAGCCTACTACGAGCAGTACTTC. This codes for CSASGLAYYEQYF.

CDR3 nucleotide sequence: TGTGCCAGCAGCGCCGTCGGGGGATACCAAGAGACCCAGTACTTC. It specifies CASSAVGGYQETQYF. This rearrangement joins TRBV9 to TRBJ2-5; the D gene is possibly TRBD2 (6 bases). Germline V gene sequence: CDR1 SGDLS, CDR2 YYNGEE. V lost 3 bases, J lost 0 bases, and 12 bases lay in between. CDR3 length: 15 amino acids.

This rearrangement joins TRBV6-5 to TRBJ1-5; D not resolved. The CDR3 is made up of 13 amino acids. The germline gives CDR1 MNHEY, CDR2 SVGAGI. Trimming shortened V by 8 bases and J by 6 bases, and 14 bases separated the two germline ends. CDR3 amino acids: CASAGPGTQPQHF. CDR3 coding DNA: TGTGCCAGCGCCGGCCCAGGAACTCAGCCCCAGCATTTT.